This is a list of T cell receptor beta chains from one sample in a study of T cell responses to AZD1222 COVID-19 vaccine. Only in-frame clones appear in the TCRdb table, and some are missing; sequencing was by immunoSEQ multiplex PCR. The sample includes fewer than 200,000 clones, over 80% seen only once; the top ten take under 7.5%. This sample comprised peripheral blood, obtained on day 0 of AZD1222 vaccination. Source of these receptors: an adult in good health. CDR3s include the opening cysteine and the closing phenylalanine or tryptophan. The D gene is left open where the match is weak. Only some rows state a clone size, as once, few, many or a class for expanded clones.

>NA|once|TRBV4-3|TRBJ2-6
CASSPQWGPGANVLTF
TGCGCCAGCAGCCCACAATGGGGCCCGGGGGCCAACGTCCTGACTTTC
>NA|NA|TRBV7-2|TRBJ1-4
CASSFLGQSNEKLFF
TGTGCCAGCAGCTTTTTGGGGCAGAGTAATGAAAAACTGTTTTTT
>TRBD1|NA|TRBV15|TRBJ1-3
CATSNDRGGNTIYF
TGTGCCACCAGCAACGACAGGGGCGGAAACACCATATATTTT
>TRBD1|once|TRBV6-2/TRBV6-3|TRBJ2-5
CASSYPSGQVPARINQETQYF
TGTGCCAGCAGTTATCCCTCGGGACAGGTCCCCGCAAGGATCAACCAAGAGACCCAGTACTTC
>TRBD1|once|TRBV3-1/TRBV3-2|TRBJ2-1
CASSQVPNRQGNNEQFF
TGTGCCAGCAGCCAAGTCCCAAATAGACAGGGCAACAATGAGCAGTTCTTC
>NA|once|TRBV7-9|TRBJ1-2
CASDPGTQHRGGYTF
TGTGCCAGCGACCCAGGAACACAGCACCGAGGTGGCTACACCTTC
>NA|NA|TRBV15|TRBJ1-3
CATSRDNAGNTIYF
TGTGCCACCAGCAGAGATAATGCCGGAAACACCATATATTTT
>TRBD1|NA|TRBV6-5|TRBJ1-5
CASKDRLYSNQPQHF
TGTGCCAGCAAGGACAGGCTATATAGCAATCAGCCCCAGCATTTT
>TRBD1|NA|TRBV19|TRBJ2-3
CASRIQGSGDTQYF
TGTGCCAGTAGGATACAGGGGTCAGGAGATACGCAGTATTTT
>NA|NA|TRBV28|TRBJ1-1
CASSPSLGAPTEAFF
TGTGCCAGCAGTCCCTCCCTGGGGGCGCCCACTGAAGCTTTCTTT
>NA|NA|TRBV7-2|TRBJ2-7
CASSLVAGSSPYEQYF
TGTGCCAGCAGCTTAGTGGCGGGAAGTAGCCCCTACGAGCAGTACTTC
>NA|NA|TRBV18|TRBJ1-1
CASSPRTPPDTEAFF
TGTGCCAGCTCACCCAGGACACCTCCGGACACTGAAGCTTTCTTT
>TRBD1|NA|TRBV7-7|TRBJ1-4
CASSPGGGNTEKLFF
TGTGCTAGCAGCCCAGGGGGGGGGAACACCGAAAAACTGTTTTTT
>NA|once|TRBV27|TRBJ1-4
CASSLSTGGYEKLFF
TGTGCCAGCAGTTTATCTACGGGGGGTTATGAAAAACTGTTTTTT
>NA|NA|TRBV19|TRBJ1-4
CASSPTATNEKLFF
TGTGCCAGTAGTCCGACAGCAACTAATGAAAAACTGTTTTTT
>NA|NA|TRBV19|TRBJ2-3
CAAGTQYF
TGTGCCGCGGGTACGCAGTATTTT
>NA|NA|TRBV30|TRBJ2-1
CAWSTQVHNEQFF
TGTGCCTGGAGTACGCAGGTCCACAATGAGCAGTTCTTC
>NA|once|TRBV7-2|TRBJ2-5
CASSQWPQGGETQYF
TGTGCCAGCAGCCAATGGCCCCAAGGAGGAGAGACCCAGTACTTC
>NA|NA|TRBV15|TRBJ1-5
CATSLLGAHQPQHF
TGTGCCACCAGCCTGCTAGGGGCACATCAGCCCCAGCATTTT
>NA|NA|TRBV6-6|TRBJ2-5
CASTRTAQQETQYF
TGTGCCAGCACTCGGACAGCTCAACAAGAGACCCAGTACTTC
>NA|NA|TRBV25-1|TRBJ1-2
CASSEAGRNGYTF
TGTGCCAGCAGTGAAGCCGGGCGGAATGGCTACACCTTC
>NA|NA|TRBV10-1|TRBJ2-1
CASSESTATEQFF
TGCGCCAGCAGTGAGTCTACGGCGACTGAGCAGTTCTTC
>NA|NA|TRBV7-9|TRBJ2-1
CASSLALGGVFF
TGTGCCAGCAGCTTAGCGCTAGGGGGTGTGTTCTTC
>NA|NA|TRBV6-2/TRBV6-3|TRBJ2-1
CASSYGLLNNEQFF
TGTGCCAGCAGTTACGGACTGCTAAACAATGAGCAGTTCTTC
>NA|NA|TRBV6-1|TRBJ2-1
CASSEGGGGGSNYNEQFF
TGTGCCAGCAGTGAGGGGGGAGGAGGGGGCAGTAACTACAATGAGCAGTTCTTC
>NA|NA|TRBV18|TRBJ1-3
CASSPPGRGLRNTIYF
TGTGCCAGCTCACCACCGGGCAGGGGATTGAGAAACACCATATATTTT
>NA|NA|TRBV25-1|TRBJ2-7
CASARRGSSYEQYF
TGTGCCAGCGCTCGACGGGGTAGTTCCTACGAGCAGTACTTC
>TRBD1|once|TRBV28|TRBJ1-1
CASTQGGMNTEAFF
TGTGCCAGCACACAGGGGGGAATGAACACTGAAGCTTTCTTT
>NA|NA|TRBV7-2|TRBJ2-7
CASSSGYLREQYF
TGTGCCAGCAGCTCAGGCTACCTTCGCGAGCAGTACTTC
>NA|once|TRBV12-3/TRBV12-4|TRBJ1-4
CASRLLAGEKLFF
TGTGCCAGCAGGCTTCTCGCGGGTGAAAAACTGTTTTTT
>NA|few|TRBV10-3|TRBJ2-1
CATQRGNEQFF
TGTGCCACCCAGAGAGGAAATGAGCAGTTCTTC
>TRBD1|NA|TRBV10-3|TRBJ2-1
CAISDSRTGGDEQFF
TGTGCCATCAGTGACTCTCGGACAGGGGGCGATGAGCAGTTCTTC
>NA|NA|TRBV6-1|TRBJ1-2
CASSETAQRYGYTF
TGTGCCAGCAGTGAAACCGCCCAGAGGTATGGCTACACCTTC
>NA|NA|TRBV6-1|TRBJ2-7
CASSDRPGSHEQYF
TGTGCCAGCAGTGATCGTCCCGGATCCCACGAGCAGTACTTC
>TRBD2|NA|TRBV4-2|TRBJ2-7
CASSQAASGTYEQYF
TGTGCCAGCAGCCAAGCGGCTAGCGGCACCTACGAGCAGTACTTC
>NA|NA|TRBV6-5|TRBJ1-2
CASSYSGSGVYGYTF
TGTGCCAGCAGTTACTCTGGTTCCGGGGTCTATGGCTACACCTTC
>NA|NA|TRBV30|TRBJ1-2
CAWAQTGIHGYTF
TGTGCCTGGGCCCAAACGGGAATCCATGGCTACACCTTC
>NA|NA|TRBV14|TRBJ1-1
CASSQLPSEAFF
TGTGCCAGCAGCCAACTCCCTTCCGAAGCTTTCTTT
>NA|once|TRBV6-6|TRBJ2-1
CASSRISEQFF
TGTGCCAGCAGCCGAATCTCGGAGCAGTTCTTC
>NA|NA|TRBV18|TRBJ1-3
CASSPRFDLGYNTIYF
TGTGCCAGCTCACCACGTTTTGACCTTGGATACAACACCATATATTTT
>NA|NA|TRBV18|TRBJ1-6
CASSPRGRDNSPLHF
TGTGCCAGCTCACCACGGGGACGGGACAATTCACCCCTCCACTTT
>NA|NA|TRBV3-1/TRBV3-2|TRBJ2-5
CASSQSQETQYF
TGTGCCAGCAGCCAAAGTCAAGAGACCCAGTACTTC
>NA|NA|TRBV7-2|TRBJ2-4
CASTPFGPGKNIQYF
TGTGCCAGCACCCCCTTCGGTCCGGGGAAAAACATTCAGTACTTC